Listed here are 25 T cell receptor beta chains from one sample, sequenced in a study of glioma-infiltrating T cells. The iRepertoire nested amplicon-rescue multiplex PCR amplified TCR alpha and beta CDR3s from RNA. TCRdb analysed the multiplex PCR reads with MiXCR anew, one entry per CDR3 protein. The sample consists of 300,000 to 400,000 distinct CDR3 sequences, 35% to 45% of them appearing once. Material for sequencing was glioma tissue, nonneoplastic brain tissue, or PBMCs (not recorded which). All receptors come from a human donor with low-grade glioma or glioblastoma, undergoing nonglioma brain surgery, or in good health (not recorded which).

To note about this clonotype: With a much larger clone just one base away, this may be a read error. The chain couples TRBV6-1 to TRBJ2-7; TRBD1 matches at 8 bases. Germline V gene sequence: CDR1 MNHNS, CDR2 SASEGT. This CDR3 has 14 residues. The CDR3 here is CAGRPRQGYYEQYF. The CDR3 region has the DNA TGTGCCGGCAGACCTCGACAGGGGTACTACGAGCAGTACTTC.

This clonotype was observed once. This may be a read error, as it is one base from a much larger clone. Likely a read error: the CDR3 ends without its conserved phenylalanine or tryptophan. The gene calls are TRBV20-1 and TRBJ2-7; D ambiguous. The CDR3 has 14 residues. Trimming cost V 4 bases and J 0 bases, with 13 bases left between them. In germline, CDR1 is DFQATT, CDR2 SNEGSKA (reference sequence). The CDR3 DNA reads as TGCAGTGCTACTGACATGGGCCTCTCCTACGAGCAGTACCTC. Protein product: CSATDMGLSYEQYL.

This clonotype has only a few counts. The chain recombines TRBV7-2 with TRBJ2-3; D gene unclear. V lost 7 bases, J lost 4 bases, and 9 bases lay in between. From germline, CDR1 is SGHTA and CDR2 FQGNSA. CDR3 size: 12 residues. DNA for the CDR3: TGTGCCAGCAAGCTAAGCGCAGATACGCAGTATTTT. Its translation: CASKLSADTQYF.

The gene calls are TRBV7-6 and TRBJ2-7; the match to TRBD1 covers 9 bases. The J segment lost 1 base and the V segment lost 4 bases, leaving 5 bases of the junction unmatched. CDR1 and CDR2 (germline): SGHVS, FNYEAQ. The CDR3 totals 15 residues. DNA for the CDR3: TGTGCCAGCAGCTCGGGACAGGGAAGGTCCTACGAGCAGTACTTC. Encoded protein: CASSSGQGRSYEQYF.

This clonotype has ten or more counts. The chain employs TRBV27 and TRBJ1-2; 7 bases map to TRBD1. V dropped 3 bases and J dropped 5; count of bases not matched to a gene: 3. This CDR3 region has 13 residues. CDR1 is MNHEY and CDR2 is SMNVEV in the germline V gene (reference sequence). The CDR3 DNA reads as TGTGCCAGCAGTTTGGAGACAGGGTATGGCTACACCTTC. Translated: CASSLETGYGYTF.

In its sample, this clonotype was seen a few times. The chain is built from TRBV7-9 and TRBJ2-5; D remains ambiguous. The V and J ends lost 5 bases and 5 bases respectively, with 9 bases between them. The V gene's germline CDR1 is SEHNR and CDR2 FQNEAQ (reference sequence). The CDR3 contains 12 residues. In DNA form, the CDR3 reads TGTGCCAGCAGCGCGCCCGACGAGACCCAGTACTTC. Translation: CASSAPDETQYF.

The chain's CDR3 is CASRGQGSNYGYTF. CDR3 nucleotides: TGTGCCAGCAGGGGACAGGGCTCGAACTATGGCTACACCTTC. The chain carries TRBV7-2 and TRBJ1-2, with TRBD1 matching 9 bases. The CDR3 has 14 residues. The V gene's germline CDR1 is SGHTA and CDR2 FQGNSA. With V trimmed by 6 bases and J by 2 bases, 4 bases remained unmatched.

Ten or more counts support this clonotype. V usage is TRBV6-2 or TRBV6-3 and J usage is TRBJ2-3, with 7 bases aligning to TRBD2. CDR1 and CDR2 (germline): MNHEY, SVGEGT. CDR3 size: 16 residues. The J segment lost 2 bases and the V segment lost 0 bases, leaving 5 bases of the junction unmatched. Written as DNA, the CDR3 is TGTGCCAGCAGTTACTCAGAGCGGGATTACACAGATACGCAGTATTTT. This sequence encodes CASSYSERDYTDTQYF.

This chain joins TRBV2 and TRBJ2-2; possibly TRBD1 for D (6 bases). The ends were cut back, 8 bases at V and 3 bases at J, with 16 bases in the middle. The CDR3 consists of 15 residues. Germline lookup yields CDR1 SNHLY and CDR2 FYNNEI. CDR3 sequence reads: CASDWGHSDTGELFF. In DNA, the CDR3 is TGTGCCAGCGATTGGGGGCATTCGGACACCGGGGAGCTGTTTTTT.

The gene calls are TRBV4-1 and TRBJ2-7; 7 positions match TRBD1. The CDR3 spans 17 residues. Germline loops: CDR1 MGHRA, CDR2 YSYEKL. Germline trimming cut 2 bases from V and 1 base from J; bases unmatched to any gene: 11. CDR3 in amino acids: CASSQISMTGNSYEQYF. CDR3 sequence (DNA): TGCGCCAGCAGCCAAATATCCATGACAGGGAATTCCTACGAGCAGTACTTC.

This chain links TRBV10-3 with TRBJ1-1; D might be TRBD1 (5 bases). Germline CDR1 and CDR2: ENHRY and SYGVKD. The CDR3 has 13 amino acids. The V end lost 6 bases, the J end lost 4 bases, and 12 bases lay between the germline ends. This chain's CDR3 is CAIRLDSGTEAFF. The CDR3 DNA is TGTGCCATCAGACTAGACAGCGGCACTGAAGCTTTCTTT.

The CDR3 sequence: CASRSDPQETQYF. CDR3 bases: TGTGCCAGCAGGTCGGACCCCCAGGAGACCCAGTACTTC. The chain recombines TRBV28 with TRBJ2-5, with unresolved D. Germline V gene data show CDR1 as MDHEN and CDR2 as SYDVKM. V gave up 6 bases and J gave up 5 bases, with 13 bases separating them. This CDR3 comprises 13 residues. Using reference TRBV28 and TRBJ2-5 for the parts outside the CDR3, the full variable domain is DVKVTQSSRYLVKRTGEKVFLECVQDMDHENMFWYRQDPGLGLRLIYFSYDVKMKEKGDIPEGYSVSREKKERFSLILESASTNQTSMYLCASRSDPQETQYFGPGTRLLVL.

This clonotype showed up many times. The rearrangement joins TRBV6-1 to TRBJ1-1; weak D call: TRBD1 (5 bases). Deletions cut 7 bases from V and 2 bases from J, with 20 bases between. CDR1 is MNHNS and CDR2 is SASEGT in the germline V gene. The CDR3 is 16 residues long. The CDR3 protein is CASTRTGSADNTEAFF. For the CDR3, the DNA is TGTGCCAGCACCAGAACAGGTTCGGCAGATAACACTGAAGCTTTCTTT.

The chain employs TRBV11-2 and TRBJ2-5, with 13 bases matching TRBD2. This CDR3 spans 18 amino acids. Per the germline V gene, CDR1 is SGHAT and CDR2 is FQNNGV. The V segment lost 1 base and the J segment 1 base; nucleotides outside the gene matches: 6. Here the CDR3 reads CASSLGLLAGGRQETQYF. The CDR3 DNA follows: TGTGCCAGCAGCTTAGGCCTACTAGCGGGAGGGCGCCAAGAGACCCAGTACTTC. The variable domain in full, with the rest retrieved from reference TRBV11-2 and TRBJ2-5, is EAGVAQSPRYKIIEKRQSVAFWCNPISGHATLYWYQQILGQGPKLLIQFQNNGVVDDSQLPKDRFSAERLKGVDSTLKIQPAKLEDSAVYLCASSLGLLAGGRQETQYFGPGTRLLVL.

Details on this clonotype: Just one base apart from a much larger clone, this may be a read error. The chain uses TRBV27 and TRBJ2-7; no reliable D call. Trimming left V 4 bases short and J 7 bases short, with 23 bases between. This CDR3 has 16 residues. The germline CDR1 and CDR2 sequences are MNHEY and SMNVEV (reference sequence). CDR3 sequence: CASSSFPPALVGEQYF. CDR3 coding DNA: TGTGCCAGCAGTTCCTTTCCGCCGGCTTTAGTGGGAGAGCAGTACTTC.

This clonotype was counted a few times. V and J are TRBV20-1 and TRBJ2-1; maybe TRBD1 (5 bases). The length of the CDR3 is 17 residues. The ends were cut back, 1 base at V and 9 bases at J, with 25 bases in the middle. Germline lookup yields CDR1 DFQATT and CDR2 SNEGSKA (reference sequence). CDR3 bases: TGCAGTGCTAGAGGATCAGGCAGTGCTAGTCCCAGGGTTGAGCAGTTCTTC. Translated: CSARGSGSASPRVEQFF.

J is TRBJ1-2 and V is TRBV20-1; D may be TRBD1 (6 bases). In germline, CDR1 is DFQATT, CDR2 SNEGSKA (reference sequence). The V gene lost 8 bases and the J gene lost 8 bases, with 15 bases spanning the gap. This CDR3 contains 11 residues. The CDR3 nucleotides read TGCAGTTCTACCGTCAGGGGCGGCTACACCTTC. This sequence encodes CSSTVRGGYTF.

The chain uses TRBV4-3 and TRBJ2-7, with 7 nucleotides matching TRBD2. The CDR3 has 15 residues. Germline CDR1 is LGHNA and CDR2 is YSLEER. V shed 2 bases, J shed 2 bases, and the junction held 6 bases outside the gene matches. Here the CDR3 DNA reads TGCGCCAGCAGCCAATCGCTAGCGGAGCCCTACGAGCAGTACTTC. Translated, it gives CASSQSLAEPYEQYF.

This clonotype was observed a few times. The chain combines TRBV6-2 or TRBV6-3 with TRBJ2-1; 9 positions agree with TRBD2. The J segment lost 6 bases and the V segment lost 1 base, leaving 4 bases of the junction unmatched. Germline V gives CDR1 MNHEY, CDR2 SVGEGT. The CDR3 has 15 residues. The CDR3 is CASSYWREGRNEQFF. The CDR3 DNA reads as TGTGCCAGCAGTTACTGGCGGGAGGGCCGCAATGAGCAGTTCTTC.

This clonotype was picked up many times. CDR3 coding DNA: TGCAGTGCTAGGCAGGCCTATGGCTACACCTTC. Its protein product is CSARQAYGYTF. The V gene is TRBV20-1, the J gene TRBJ1-2; unclear D gene. V lost 3 bases, J lost 4 bases, and 6 bases lay in between. CDR1 is DFQATT, CDR2 SNEGSKA, per germline (reference sequence). The CDR3 covers 11 residues.

CDR3 region: CASSLIGTGGWYEQYF. The CDR3 DNA is TGTGCCAGCAGCTTAATTGGGACAGGGGGTTGGTACGAGCAGTACTTC. This sequence joins TRBV7-2 and TRBJ2-7; TRBD1 aligns across 11 bases. The trim removed 2 bases at V and 4 bases at J, leaving 7 bases unmatched. The CDR3 covers 16 residues. CDR1 is SGHTA and CDR2 is FQGNSA in the germline V gene.

This clonotype was recorded only once. This may arise from a read error, as a much more abundant clone is one base away. The chain has TRBV28 and TRBJ2-5, with 9 bases identical to TRBD1. Germline V lookup: CDR1 MDHEN, CDR2 SYDVKM. The CDR3 sequence is 14 residues long. The CDR3 DNA is TGTGCCAGCAGTCCCCGGACAGGGGACGAGACCCGGTACTTC. Amino acids: CASSPRTGDETRYF.

The J gene is TRBJ2-7, the V gene TRBV4-2, with unresolved D. Germline values: CDR1 LGHNA, CDR2 YNFKEQ. The CDR3 spans 15 residues. The germline V and J ends were trimmed by 0 bases and 4 bases, with 13 bases remaining between them. Here the CDR3 reads CASSQDTPTGYEQYF. CDR3 coding DNA: TGTGCCAGCAGCCAAGATACGCCCACTGGGTACGAGCAGTACTTC.

As regards this clonotype: A read error may be the cause here, since a much bigger clone is one base away. The chain recombines TRBV27 with TRBJ1-1; tentative D call: TRBD1 (6 bases). This CDR3 is 17 amino acids long. Germline CDR1 and CDR2: MNHEY and SMNVEV (reference sequence). CDR3 amino acids: CAGSFRGQGRGYTEAFF. DNA of the CDR3: TGTGCCGGCAGTTTCCGGGGGCAGGGACGAGGATACACTGAAGCTTTCTTT.

In the case of this clonotype: This may be a read error, as it is one base from a much larger clone. J is TRBJ2-7 and V is TRBV7-2, with no clear D. The germline V gene encodes CDR1 SGHTA and CDR2 FQGNSA. The CDR3 extends over 13 amino acids. The chain's CDR3 is CASSSYTGYGNTF. The CDR3 DNA reads as TGTGCCAGCAGCTCGTACACCGGCTATGGCAACACCTTC.